This T cell receptor (beta chain) originates from a study of blood T cell repertoires in COVID-19. The overall study: The study drew acute and convalescent COVID-19 samples from the United States, Italy and Spain. From T cells, B-cell-depleted T cells, or PBMCs came the material, which was cDNA or gDNA.

The V gene lost 4 bases and the J gene lost 1 base, with 7 bases spanning the gap. The germline V gene encodes CDR1 MRHNA and CDR2 SNTAGT. The CDR3 has 13 residues. Original methodology: Amplification of reference gene primers was used by the study to estimate nucleated cell counts. Libraries were prepared by immunoSEQ multiplex PCR; TCRdb keeps only in-frame clonotypes and omits some of them. From that table come the V and J calls and clone size; the DNA was used to work out D and trimming. The profile covers about 210,000 clones, with 85% to 90% appearing a single time and 6.2% taken by the ten largest.

Sequencing was done on a sample of peripheral blood. The J gene is TRBJ1-1, the V gene TRBV6-4, with D perhaps matching TRBD1 (5 bases). This TCR was recovered from a man aged 60 to 75 who had recovered from COVID-19. The CDR3 DNA is TGTGCCAGCAGTGCGCAGGGGAACACTGAAGCTTTCTTT. This encodes CASSAQGNTEAFF.